Shown below are 8 T cell receptor beta chains from a single sample sequenced in a study of identical twins. Via MiXCR, TCRdb re-called the 5' RACE reads, giving one row per CDR3 protein. The sample contains 300,000 to 400,000 distinct CDR3 sequences, over 9% of which appear only once. The data were also submitted as part of a second study, on yellow fever vaccine responses in identical twins.

The sequenced sample consisted of CD8+ T cells sorted from blood. The receptors shown here come from a woman younger than 30 in good health.

The V gene is TRBV5-6, the J gene TRBJ1-1, with D perhaps matching TRBD1 (5 bases). The CDR3 runs to 11 residues. Germline assignment: CDR1 SGHDT and CDR2 YYEEEE. V gave up 2 bases and J gave up 10 bases, with 9 bases separating them. The chain's CDR3 is CASSFGAAAFF. The DNA of the CDR3 is TGTGCCAGCAGCTTTGGGGCGGCAGCTTTCTTT. The complete variable domain, with remaining parts taken from reference TRBV5-6 and TRBJ1-1, reads DAGVTQSPTHLIKTRGQQVTLRCSPKSGHDTVSWYQQALGQGPQFIFQYYEEEERQRGNFPDRFSGHQFPNYSSELNVNALLLGDSALYLCASSFGAAAFFGQGTRLTVV.

There are many counts of this clonotype. The chain joins TRBV6-1 to TRBJ2-2; no firm D call. The CDR3 runs to 11 residues. V lost 4 bases to trimming and J lost 6 bases, with 3 bases between them. Germline V gene data show CDR1 as MNHNS and CDR2 as SASEGT. The CDR3 DNA follows: TGTGCCAGCAGTGTTTCCGGGGAGCTGTTTTTT. Residues: CASSVSGELFF.

This clonotype was seen more than once but under ten times. The chain employs TRBV14 and TRBJ2-3; D is perhaps TRBD1 or TRBD2 (5 bases each). Trimming took 3 bases from V and 6 from J, leaving 22 bases between them. Germline CDR1 is SGHDN and CDR2 is FVKESK. The CDR3 is 17 amino acids. Written as DNA, the CDR3 is TGTGCCAGCAGCCAGGGTTACGGGACCCTTCTGACCGATACGCAGTATTTT. It yields the protein CASSQGYGTLLTDTQYF.

V usage is TRBV7-6 and J usage is TRBJ2-2; D possibly corresponds to TRBD2 (6 bases). V lost 4 bases and J 0 bases, leaving 12 bases between the germline ends. This CDR3 comprises 16 residues. Germline V gene sequence: CDR1 SGHVS, CDR2 FNYEAQ. The CDR3 nucleotides read TGTGCCAGCAGCTACTACGGGGGAGCGAACACCGGGGAGCTGTTTTTT. This encodes CASSYYGGANTGELFF.

In its sample, this clonotype was seen a few times. The chain is built from TRBV29-1 and TRBJ1-1; D gene ambiguous. Looked up from germline, CDR1 is SQVTM and CDR2 is ANQGSEA. V lost 4 bases, J lost 0 bases, and 6 bases lay in between. The CDR3 length is 12 residues. For the CDR3, the DNA is TGCAGCGTTGTGGAGCTGAACACTGAAGCTTTCTTT. It yields the protein CSVVELNTEAFF.

The chain is built from TRBV9 and TRBJ2-2; tentative D call: TRBD1 (6 bases). The CDR3 consists of 13 residues. The germline gives CDR1 SGDLS, CDR2 YYNGEE. V lost 3 bases and J lost 7, with 10 bases in between. CDR3 in DNA: TGTGCCAGCAGCGCAGGGGTCAACGGGGAGCTGTTTTTT. Protein sequence: CASSAGVNGELFF.

The V gene is TRBV7-9, the J gene TRBJ2-5; D remains unclear. This CDR3 comprises 14 residues. Trimming removed 4 bases from V and 2 bases from J, with 11 bases in between. Germline lookup yields CDR1 SEHNR and CDR2 FQNEAQ (reference sequence). The CDR3 DNA reads as TGTGCCAGCAGCTCCCCAGGAATACAAGAGACCCAGTACTTC. Its translation is CASSSPGIQETQYF. Filled out from reference TRBV7-9 and TRBJ2-5, the complete variable domain reads DTGVSQNPRHKITKRGQNVTFRCDPISEHNRLYWYRQTLGQGPEFLTYFQNEAQLEKSRLLSDRFSAERPKGSFSTLEIQRTEQGDSAMYLCASSSPGIQETQYFGPGTRLLVL.

This clonotype was recorded many times. The CDR3: CATTRGSTTDTQYF. The CDR3 nucleotides read TGTGCCACCACCCGAGGATCGACCACAGATACGCAGTATTTT. This chain uses TRBV12-3 or TRBV12-4 with TRBJ2-3; the D is unclear. Deletions cut 10 bases from V and 2 bases from J, with 16 bases between. The CDR3 length is 14 residues.